This T cell receptor beta chain was identified in a study of siplizumab effects on memory and regulatory T cells. Using immunoSEQ multiplex PCR, the repertoire was profiled, and TCRdb retains in-frame clones only, with some absent. The table includes approximately 2,700 clones, approximately 60% detected once. CDR1 and CDR2 from the germline V gene are ENHRY and SYGVKD. V lost 8 bases, J lost 4 bases, and 17 bases lay in between. The CDR3 contains 14 residues. Sample: TEMRA CD8+ T cells sorted from blood. As to subset: unstimulated CD8+ CD45RA+ effector memory T cells. The clonotype was recovered from a human donor in good health. This chain uses TRBV10-3 with TRBJ1-1; TRBD1 might be the D (5 bases). The CDR3: CAILLAGGGTEAFF. CDR3 nucleotide sequence: TGTGCCATCTTGTTGGCGGGCGGGGGCACTGAAGCTTTCTTT.